This T cell receptor beta chain was sequenced in a study of blood T cell repertoires in COVID-19. On the study more broadly: Spain, Italy and the United States supplied samples that represented acute and convalescent COVID-19.

Original processing notes: Using reference gene primer amplification, nucleated cell counts were estimated. Some clones are missing from TCRdb's copy, which holds only in-frame ones; the method was immunoSEQ multiplex PCR. That table gives V, J and clone size, and the DNA gave D and trimming. The data show roughly 180,000 clones, nearly 80% seen once. The CDR3 has 15 amino acids. The germline gives CDR1 SGHRS, CDR2 YFSETQ. V shed 4 bases and J 5 bases; nucleotides not matched to a gene: 7. Residents of 24 US areas, aged roughly 18 to 89 years, made up the participants. Researchers sorted participants into cohorts using their self-reported clinical history. The table lists this clone with a count of one.

The rearrangement uses TRBV5-1 and TRBJ2-1; 9 nucleotides agree with TRBD1. Material for sequencing was PBMCs or T cells enriched from blood (not recorded which). This receptor was identified in a man between 60 and 70 years old who had been exposed to COVID-19. The CDR3 spells CASSTWTGEDNEQFF. The CDR3 DNA reads TGCGCCAGCAGCACTTGGACAGGGGAGGACAATGAGCAGTTCTTC.